This T cell receptor (beta chain) was captured by sequencing in a study of T cell changes during pregnancy in multiple sclerosis. TCRdb's copy holds only in-frame clones and misses some; the assay was immunoSEQ multiplex PCR. The table has about 66,000 clones, more than 85% seen once. CDR1 SGHAT and CDR2 FQNNGV come from the germline V gene. The CDR3 contains 12 residues. The V end lost 4 bases, the J end lost 7 bases, and 8 bases lay between the germline ends. This receptor was identified in a female donor with multiple sclerosis, enrolled in a pregnancy study. The starting material was CD8+ T cells from peripheral blood mononuclear cells, obtained before pregnancy. V is TRBV11-2 and J is TRBJ2-1; D remains ambiguous. The DNA for the CDR3 is TGTGCCAGCAGCTCCCCGTTGAATGAGCAGTTCTTC. Protein sequence: CASSSPLNEQFF.